This T cell receptor (beta chain) comes out of a study of T cells in Graves' hyperthyroidism and ophthalmopathy. There were TCR beta CDR3 regions amplified from RNA transcripts. An initial round of RT-PCR targeting the TCR CDR3 relied on the HTBI primer set. MiXCR was run by TCRdb on the multiplex PCR reads, yielding one entry per CDR3 protein. The table includes 550,000 to 700,000 distinct CDR3 sequences, about 15% detected once. At least ten counts were recorded for this clonotype. CDR1 is GTSNPN, CDR2 SVGIG, per germline (reference sequence). The CDR3 runs 13 residues. V was clipped by 6 bases and J by 7 bases, with 16 bases between them.

This rearrangement joins TRBV30 to TRBJ2-4; D perhaps matches TRBD1 (5 bases). What was sequenced was blood. This receptor was identified in a middle-aged woman with Graves' ophthalmopathy. The CDR3 reads CACEQGSGNIQYF. DNA for the CDR3: TGTGCCTGCGAGCAGGGTTCGGGTAACATTCAGTACTTC.